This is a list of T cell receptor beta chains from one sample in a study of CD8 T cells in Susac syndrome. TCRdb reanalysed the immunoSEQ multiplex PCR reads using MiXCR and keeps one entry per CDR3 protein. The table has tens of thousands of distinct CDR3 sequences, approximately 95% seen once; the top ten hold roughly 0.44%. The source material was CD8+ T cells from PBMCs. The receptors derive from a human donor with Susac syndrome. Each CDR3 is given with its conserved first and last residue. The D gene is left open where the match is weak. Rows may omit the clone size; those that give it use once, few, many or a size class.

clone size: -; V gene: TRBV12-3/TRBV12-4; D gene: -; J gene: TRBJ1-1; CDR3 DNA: TGTGCCAGCAGTGAGGAACCGGGACGAATGAACACTGAAGCTTTCTTT; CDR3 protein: CASSEEPGRMNTEAFF
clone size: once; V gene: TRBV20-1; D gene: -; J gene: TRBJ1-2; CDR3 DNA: TGCAGTGCTAGAGATCTGCGGGGATCTACCTATGGCTACACCTTC; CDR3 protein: CSARDLRGSTYGYTF
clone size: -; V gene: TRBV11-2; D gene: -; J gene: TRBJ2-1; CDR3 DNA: TGTGCCAGCAGCTTAGGGGGCTGGAATGAGCAGTTCTTC; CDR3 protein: CASSLGGWNEQFF
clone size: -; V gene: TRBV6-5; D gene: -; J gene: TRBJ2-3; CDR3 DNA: TGTGCCAGCAGTTTCAGCTCGCCAGATACGCAGTATTTT; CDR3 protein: CASSFSSPDTQYF
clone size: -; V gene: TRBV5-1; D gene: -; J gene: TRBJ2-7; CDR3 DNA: TGCGCCAGCAGCTTGGCGGCAGGATTGACCTACGAGCAGTACTTC; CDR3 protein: CASSLAAGLTYEQYF
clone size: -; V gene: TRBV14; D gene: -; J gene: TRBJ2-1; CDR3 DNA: TGTGCCAGCAGCCAAGAAGGGCAGGCCACTGAGCAGTTCTTC; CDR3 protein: CASSQEGQATEQFF
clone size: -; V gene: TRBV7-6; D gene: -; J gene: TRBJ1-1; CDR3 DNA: TGTGCCAGCAGCCAGATACATGGGACCACTGAAGCTTTCTTT; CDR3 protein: CASSQIHGTTEAFF
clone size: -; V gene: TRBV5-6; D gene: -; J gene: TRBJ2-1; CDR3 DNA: TGTGCCAGCAGCTTTTGGACAGACTACAATGAGCAGTTCTTC; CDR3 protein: CASSFWTDYNEQFF
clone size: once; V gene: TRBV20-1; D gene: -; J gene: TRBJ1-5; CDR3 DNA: TGCAGTGCTAGAGACAGGGACACCCATTTCAATCAGCCCCAGCATTTT; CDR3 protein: CSARDRDTHFNQPQHF
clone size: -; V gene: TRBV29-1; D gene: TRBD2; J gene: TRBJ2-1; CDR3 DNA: TGCAGCGTTGAGGGACTAGCGGGAATCTACAATGAGCAGTTCTTC; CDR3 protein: CSVEGLAGIYNEQFF
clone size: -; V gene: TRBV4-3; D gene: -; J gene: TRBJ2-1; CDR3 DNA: TGCGCCAGCAGCCAAGGCCGGGACATAGCCTACAATGAGCAGTTCTTC; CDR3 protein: CASSQGRDIAYNEQFF
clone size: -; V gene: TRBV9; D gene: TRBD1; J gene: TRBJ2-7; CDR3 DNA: TGTGCCAGCAGCTTCGGGACAGGAGGCTCCTACGAGCAGTACTTC; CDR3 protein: CASSFGTGGSYEQYF
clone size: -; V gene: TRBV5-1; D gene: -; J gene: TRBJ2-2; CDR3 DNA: TGCGCCAGCAGCTTGATCGGCCCGAGGACCTACACCGGGGAGCTGTTTTTT; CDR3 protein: CASSLIGPRTYTGELFF
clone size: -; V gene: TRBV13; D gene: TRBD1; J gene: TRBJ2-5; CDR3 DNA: TGTGCCAGCAGCGTTGGACAGGTCCGAACCCAGTACTTC; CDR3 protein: CASSVGQVRTQYF
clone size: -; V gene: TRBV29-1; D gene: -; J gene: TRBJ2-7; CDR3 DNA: TGCAGCGCCACAGGGTTGGGCTACGAGCAGTACTTC; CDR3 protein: CSATGLGYEQYF
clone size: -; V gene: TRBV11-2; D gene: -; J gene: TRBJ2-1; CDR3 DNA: TGTGCCACGCCGGATGAGCAGTTCTTC; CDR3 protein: CATPDEQFF
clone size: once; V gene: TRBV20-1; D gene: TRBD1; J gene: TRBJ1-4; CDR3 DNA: TGCAGTGCACCCGGACAGGGGGTTGGCGAAAAACTGTTTTTT; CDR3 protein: CSAPGQGVGEKLFF
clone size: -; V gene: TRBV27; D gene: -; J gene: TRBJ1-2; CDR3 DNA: TGTGCCAGCAGGACTCCCTATGGCTACACCTTC; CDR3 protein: CASRTPYGYTF
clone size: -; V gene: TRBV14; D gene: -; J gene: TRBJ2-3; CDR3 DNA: TGTGCCAGCAGCCGCAGGAGGTACACAGATACGCAGTATTTT; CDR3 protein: CASSRRRYTDTQYF
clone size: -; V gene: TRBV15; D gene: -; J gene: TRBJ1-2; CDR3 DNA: TGTGCCACCAGAGGTTACAGGGAGACGTACTATGGCTACACCTTC; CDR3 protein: CATRGYRETYYGYTF
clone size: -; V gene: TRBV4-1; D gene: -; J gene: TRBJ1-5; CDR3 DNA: TGCGCCAGCAGCCAAGAAGGGTATCAGCCCCAGCATTTT; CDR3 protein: CASSQEGYQPQHF
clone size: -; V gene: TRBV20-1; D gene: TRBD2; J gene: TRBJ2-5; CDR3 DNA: TGCAGTGCTATGGGCAGCGGGAGGCCGCGGGAGACCCAGTACTTC; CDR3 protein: CSAMGSGRPRETQYF